The 15 T cell receptor beta chains below all came from one sample that was sequenced in a study of T cells in Graves' hyperthyroidism and ophthalmopathy. Researchers amplified the TCR beta CDR3 regions from RNA transcripts. The HTBI primer set was used in a first-round RT-PCR of the TCR CDR3. TCRdb reprocessed the multiplex PCR reads via MiXCR and lists one record per CDR3 protein. The sample has more than 450,000 distinct CDR3 sequences; just under 20% are singletons. Sequenced sample: blood. These receptors were collected from a middle-aged man with Graves' ophthalmopathy.

This clonotype was seen more than once but under ten times. The CDR3 DNA sequence: TGTGCCAGCAGCTTAAGTTTGGGGCTCTACAATGAGCAGTTCTTC. Encoded protein: CASSLSLGLYNEQFF. The chain is built from TRBV7-2 and TRBJ2-1, with D possibly matching TRBD1 (5 bases). Trimming removed 2 bases from V and 3 bases from J, with 11 bases in between. Germline V lookup: CDR1 SGHTA, CDR2 FQGNSA. The CDR3 spans 15 residues.

This clonotype was observed many times. The rearrangement uses TRBV5-5 and TRBJ1-2, with TRBD1 matching 7 bases. The CDR3 has 14 residues. V lost 5 bases and J lost 2; bases outside the gene matches: 6. From germline, CDR1 is SGHKS and CDR2 YYEKEE (reference sequence). CDR3 coding DNA: TGTGCCAGCAGAAGGGACAGCGTGAACTATGGCTACACCTTC. Translating gives CASRRDSVNYGYTF.

The rearrangement uses TRBV27 and TRBJ2-3, with 7 bases aligning to TRBD1. Trimming at V came to 6 bases and at J to 2 bases, leaving 8 bases not matched to a gene. The CDR3 extends over 15 amino acids. Germline V CDR1 and CDR2: MNHEY, SMNVEV (reference sequence). The CDR3 DNA follows: TGTGCCAGCAGCCCCACAGGGGTTAACACAGATACGCAGTATTTT. It yields the protein CASSPTGVNTDTQYF.

J is TRBJ1-4 and V is TRBV6-2 or TRBV6-3; D ambiguous. This CDR3 spans 15 amino acids. The germline gives CDR1 MNHEY, CDR2 SVGEGT. Trimming left V 5 bases short and J 5 bases short, with 15 bases between. CDR3 loop: CASSTRRTGNEKLFF. The DNA for the CDR3 is TGTGCCAGCAGTACACGGCGGACCGGAAATGAAAAACTGTTTTTT.

The sample holds a few counts of this clonotype. V is TRBV7-8 and J is TRBJ1-6; 7 bases align to TRBD1. Per the germline V gene, CDR1 is SGHVS and CDR2 is FQNEAQ. Germline trimming cut 2 bases from V and 2 bases from J; bases unmatched to any gene: 6. This CDR3 is 17 amino acids long. CDR3 nucleotides: TGTGCCAGCAGCTTAAATGACAGGGCGACCTATAATTCACCCCTCCACTTT. Amino acids: CASSLNDRATYNSPLHF.

This clonotype showed up many times. This chain joins TRBV30 and TRBJ1-5, with D unclear. From germline, CDR1 is GTSNPN and CDR2 SVGIG (reference sequence). V lost 0 bases to trimming and J lost 0 bases, with 18 bases between them. This CDR3 contains 18 residues. The DNA of the CDR3 is TGTGCCTGGAGTGTACGACTGGGAGCGTTCAATAGCAATCAGCCCCAGCATTTT. Encoded protein: CAWSVRLGAFNSNQPQHF.

The chain couples TRBV7-9 to TRBJ2-1; a weak D match, TRBD1 (5 bases). CDR1 SEHNR and CDR2 FQNEAQ come from the germline V gene (reference sequence). V lost 5 bases, J lost 6 bases, and 8 bases lay in between. The CDR3 totals 12 residues. Written as DNA, the CDR3 is TGTGCCAGCAGCCGCGACAGCAATGAGCAGTTCTTC. Translation gives CASSRDSNEQFF. Full variable domain (rest looked up from reference TRBV7-9 and TRBJ2-1): DTGVSQNPRHKITKRGQNVTFRCDPISEHNRLYWYRQTLGQGPEFLTYFQNEAQLEKSRLLSDRFSAERPKGSFSTLEIQRTEQGDSAMYLCASSRDSNEQFFGPGTRLTVL.

This clonotype was found a few times. One junction end disagrees with the germline gene, perhaps due to a read error. The rearrangement uses TRBV7-2 and TRBJ2-3; TRBD2 is a possible D gene (5 bases). From germline, CDR1 is SGHTA and CDR2 FQGNSA. The CDR3 covers 15 residues. CDR3 in amino acids: CVSSRTAGGTDTQYF. CDR3 DNA sequence: TGCGTCAGCTCTAGGACGGCCGGGGGCACAGATACGCAGTATTTT.

This clonotype showed up many times. The CDR3 region has the DNA TGTGCCAGCTCACCCCTTGGAAGCGGGGAGGCAGATACGCAGTATTTT. This codes for CASSPLGSGEADTQYF. This chain uses TRBV18 with TRBJ2-3; 7 bases agree with TRBD2. This CDR3 is 16 amino acids long. Unmatched junction bases numbered 10, after V lost 3 bases and J lost 4 bases. The germline CDR1 and CDR2 sequences are KGHSH and LQKENI.

This clonotype was counted many times. This chain uses TRBV30 with TRBJ2-5; D may be TRBD1 or TRBD2 (5 bases each). This CDR3 comprises 14 residues. Germline V lookup: CDR1 GTSNPN, CDR2 SVGIG (reference sequence). V was pared by 5 bases and J by 7 bases, with 20 bases between. This chain's CDR3 is CAWGGGSRLGTQYF. In DNA, the CDR3 is TGTGCCTGGGGGGGTGGCTCCCGTTTAGGGACCCAGTACTTC.

V gene TRBV19 combines with J gene TRBJ2-1; D is unresolved. Trimming shortened V by 6 bases and J by 8 bases, and 17 bases separated the two germline ends. This CDR3 comprises 14 residues. Germline V gene sequence: CDR1 LNHDA, CDR2 SQIVND (reference sequence). In DNA, the CDR3 is TGTGCCAGTAGACCTCCCATGGGGTTGGATGAGCAGTTCTTC. This sequence encodes CASRPPMGLDEQFF.

The chain has TRBV7-9 and TRBJ2-3; 12 bases match TRBD2. CDR3 length: 19 amino acids. Germline V gene lookup returns CDR1 SEHNR and CDR2 FQNEAQ (reference sequence). J gave up 2 bases and V 0 bases, and 9 bases lay outside the gene matches. DNA for the CDR3: TGTGCCAGCAGCTTAGCTCTAGCGGGAGGGTCCCCTTTCACAGATACGCAGTATTTT. This translates into CASSLALAGGSPFTDTQYF.

This clonotype occurred many times. The chain employs TRBV12-3 or TRBV12-4 and TRBJ1-2; D perhaps matches TRBD1 (6 bases). This CDR3 spans 15 amino acids. V lost 1 base, J lost 5 bases, and 14 bases lay in between. The CDR3 loop is CASSLGRGPIYGYTF. CDR3 bases: TGTGCCAGCAGTTTAGGCAGGGGCCCAATTTATGGCTACACCTTC.

The rearrangement links TRBV29-1 to TRBJ2-5, with TRBD2 identical over 9 bases. CDR3 length: 19 amino acids. After removal of 4 bases from V and 2 bases from J, the junction contained 20 bases not matched to a gene. From germline, CDR1 is SQVTM and CDR2 ANQGSEA. The CDR3 region is CSVVWLTGQMAGGQETQYF. Written as DNA, the CDR3 is TGCAGCGTTGTCTGGCTGACAGGGCAAATGGCGGGGGGGCAAGAGACCCAGTACTTC.

The chain recombines TRBV6-1 with TRBJ1-2, with a possible D match to TRBD1 (6 bases). There are 15 residues in the CDR3. Germline assignment: CDR1 MNHNS and CDR2 SASEGT. Between the trimmed V and J ends, which lost 6 bases and 5 bases, there was a span of 19 bases. The CDR3 spells CASSPQGIGNYGYTF. The CDR3 DNA reads as TGTGCCAGCAGCCCACAGGGAATAGGGAATTATGGCTACACCTTC.